The following is a T cell receptor (beta chain) sequence with its context. The method was immunoSEQ multiplex PCR; TCRdb's version includes in-frame clones alone and lacks a portion of them. The table lists 1,400 or so clones, 75% to 90% of them singletons. The data originate from a study of brain metastases from non-small cell lung cancer. The source is a donor aged 40 or older with non-small cell lung cancer. The sequencing input was tumor-adjacent normal tissue.

The DNA for the CDR3 is TGCGCCAGCAGTGAGACTGGACTATCCTACAATGAGCAGTTCTTC. This sequence encodes CASSETGLSYNEQFF. V is TRBV10-2 and J is TRBJ2-1, with a weak D call TRBD2 (6 bases). Germline-derived CDR1 and CDR2 are WSHSY and SAAADI. Deletions cut 2 bases from V and 1 base from J, with 9 bases between. This CDR3 has 15 amino acids.